This TCR beta chain was observed in a study of cytomegalovirus exposure and HLA in healthy donors. About the research overall: Earlier results showed approximately 120 million unique TCR beta sequences derived from roughly 200 million T cells. Within the Caucasian-associated ancestry cluster were under 85% of the 398 genotyped donors. Inside one of the first data releases sat about 85 million unique TCRs taken from HLA-typed donors.

Primers: 60 Vbeta forward and 13 Jbeta reverse. The assay was immunoSEQ multiplex PCR, and TCRdb's table has in-frame clones only and misses some. The repertoire holds about 120,000 clones, with 70% to 75% as singletons. Trimming took 6 bases from V and 0 from J; bases not matched to a gene: 14. CDR3 length equals 17 residues. The sample consisted of PBMCs. The V gene is TRBV23-1, the J gene TRBJ2-7; 7 bases fit TRBD2. TRBV23-1 is annotated as an ORF whose role is uncertain. This TCR derives from a male donor in good health and CMV-seronegative. The chain's CDR3 is CASRKSSMRGSSYEQYF. The CDR3 bases are TGCGCCAGCAGGAAATCAAGCATGCGGGGGTCCTCCTACGAGCAGTACTTC.